This T cell receptor (beta chain) was captured by sequencing in a study of post-analysis software for immune sequencing data. Included in the TCR beta cDNA libraries were unique molecular identifiers. TCRdb redid the calling of the PCR reads with MiXCR, one entry per CDR3 protein. The sample lists over 150,000 distinct CDR3 sequences; approximately 31% were seen once. Study-level results: F measure clustering grouped samples strongly by preparation batch. Five or six TRBV segments were more frequent in patients than controls; TRBV5-6, TRBV5-1 and TRBV20-1 belonged to this group.

With 1 base removed from V and 3 bases from J, the gap between germline ends came to 9 bases. The germline V gene has CDR1 DFQATT and CDR2 SNEGSKA (reference sequence). The CDR3 has 13 residues. This clonotype was observed at least ten times. Its specificity is not known. This TCR was sampled from a girl aged 5-17 years with multiple sclerosis. The V gene is TRBV20-1, the J gene TRBJ1-2; D not certain. Material for sequencing was blood. The CDR3 nucleotides read TGCAGTGCTAGAGGTGGAGGCCACTATGGCTACACCTTC. Translated, it gives CSARGGGHYGYTF.